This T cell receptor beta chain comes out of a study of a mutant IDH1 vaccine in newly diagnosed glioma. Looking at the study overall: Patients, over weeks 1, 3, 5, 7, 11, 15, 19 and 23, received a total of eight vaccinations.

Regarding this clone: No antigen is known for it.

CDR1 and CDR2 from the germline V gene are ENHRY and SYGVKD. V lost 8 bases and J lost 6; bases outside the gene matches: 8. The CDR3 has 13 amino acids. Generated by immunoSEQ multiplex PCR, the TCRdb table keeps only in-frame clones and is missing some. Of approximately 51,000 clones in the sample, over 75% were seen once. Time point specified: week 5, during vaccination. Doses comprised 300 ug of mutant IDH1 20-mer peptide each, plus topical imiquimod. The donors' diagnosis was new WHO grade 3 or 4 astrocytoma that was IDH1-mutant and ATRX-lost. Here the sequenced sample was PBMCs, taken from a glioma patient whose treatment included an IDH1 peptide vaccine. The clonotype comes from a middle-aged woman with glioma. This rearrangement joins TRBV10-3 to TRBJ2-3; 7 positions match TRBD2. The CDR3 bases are TGTGCCATCCTAAGCGGGGAGGGGGATACGCAGTATTTT. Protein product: CAILSGEGDTQYF.